This T cell receptor beta chain was profiled in a study of shared clonotypes between healthy human individuals. Per the germline V gene, CDR1 is SGHNT and CDR2 is YYREEE (reference sequence). This CDR3 comprises 16 residues. To note about this clone: This is likely an artifact of a read error, given a far larger clone one base away. Different DNA sequences within this sample yield the same CDR3.

Several immunoSEQ 96-well plates shared each subset's DNA, each plate a replicate. Profiled with immunoSEQ multiplex PCR; TCRdb holds only in-frame clones, not every one. The repertoire consists of some 530,000 clones, with more than 65% occurring once and the leading ten covering approximately 12%. This chain uses TRBV5-4 with TRBJ2-5, with TRBD2 as a possible D gene (6 bases). Sequenced: PBMCs. The sequence came from a woman aged 40 to 55 in good health. Some clones in this sample may be carry-over from other donors' samples. Here the CDR3 reads CASSLDGGMGQETQYF. The CDR3 nucleotides read TGTGCTAGCAGCTTGGACGGCGGGATGGGGCAAGAGACCCAGTACTTC. Full variable domain (remainder filled in from reference TRBV5-4 and TRBJ2-5): ETGVTQSPTHLIKTRGQQVTLRCSSQSGHNTVSWYQQALGQGPQFIFQYYREEENGRGNFPPRFSGLQFPNYSSELNVNALELDDSALYLCASSLDGGMGQETQYFGPGTRLLVL.